Reported below is one TCR beta chain. The sample originates from a study of OX40 agonist ivuxolimab in advanced cancers. It was autoimmune disease history or systemic immunosuppression that excluded patients. This CDR3 is 16 amino acids long. V was cut by 5 bases and J by 2 bases, with 17 bases left in between. Germline CDR1 is MDHEN and CDR2 is SYDVKM. Method: immunoSEQ multiplex PCR; TCRdb's copy keeps in-frame clones and lacks some. The sample lists some 50,000 clones, just under 95% occurring once. The specimen was CD4+ or CD8+ T cells sorted from blood, collected in a trial of the OX40 agonist ivuxolimab. This rearrangement joins TRBV28 to TRBJ2-3; D perhaps matches TRBD2 (6 bases). This TCR was sampled from an adult with an advanced solid tumor such as melanoma, head and neck, liver or kidney cancer. The CDR3 bases are TGTGCCAGCAGTGAACCGGGACTGGGATACACAGATACGCAGTATTTT. Translated, it gives CASSEPGLGYTDTQYF.